This entry is about one TCR beta chain. The data originate from a study of lymphopenia after photon versus proton radiotherapy. Measured with immunoSEQ multiplex PCR; TCRdb has only the in-frame clones, and not every one. Of some 30,000 clones in the sample, 94% are singletons; the top ten hold around 0.72%. The TCR comes from a woman aged 45-65 years with cholangiocarcinoma. Source: peripheral blood, taken from a patient treated with photon-based radiotherapy.

CDR3 loop: CSAPGSYGYTF. The CDR3, as DNA: TGCAGTGCTCCGGGGTCCTATGGCTACACCTTC. The rearrangement uses TRBV20-1 and TRBJ1-2, with unresolved D. The V and J ends lost 5 bases and 4 bases respectively, with 8 bases between them. This CDR3 has 11 residues. Germline CDR1 and CDR2: DFQATT and SNEGSKA (reference sequence).